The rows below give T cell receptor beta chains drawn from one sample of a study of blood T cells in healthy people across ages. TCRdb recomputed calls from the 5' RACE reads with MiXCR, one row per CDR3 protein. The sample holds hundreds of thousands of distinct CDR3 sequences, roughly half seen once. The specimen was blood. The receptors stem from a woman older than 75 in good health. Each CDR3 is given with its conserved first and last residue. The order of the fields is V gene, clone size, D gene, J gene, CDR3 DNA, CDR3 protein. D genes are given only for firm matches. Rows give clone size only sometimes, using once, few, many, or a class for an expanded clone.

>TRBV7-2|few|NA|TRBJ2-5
TGTGCCAGCAGCAAGTACCAAGAGACCCAGTACTTC
CASSKYQETQYF
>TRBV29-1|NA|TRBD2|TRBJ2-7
TGCAGCGTTGTTCTAGCGGGGCATTCCTACGAGCAGTACTTC
CSVVLAGHSYEQYF
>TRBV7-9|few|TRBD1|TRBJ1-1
TGTGCCAGCAGCTATGGGACAGGGAGGGGCACTGAAGCTTTCTTT
CASSYGTGRGTEAFF
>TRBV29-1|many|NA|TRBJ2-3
TGCAGCGTTCTCGATGACGAGGATACGCAGTATTTT
CSVLDDEDTQYF
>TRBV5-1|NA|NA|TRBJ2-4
TGCGCCAGCAGCTTGAGGGGGAGGACGGCCAAAAACATTCAGTACTTC
CASSLRGRTAKNIQYF
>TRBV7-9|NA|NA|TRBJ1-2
TGTGCCAGCAACCCTGTGGAGGGTCGGAACTATGGCTACACCTTC
CASNPVEGRNYGYTF
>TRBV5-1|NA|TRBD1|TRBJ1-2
TGCGCCAGCAGCGGGACAGGGTTCGGCGGCTACACCTTC
CASSGTGFGGYTF
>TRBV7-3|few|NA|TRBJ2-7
TGTGCCAGCAGCTTGGGTCCCTACGACGAGCAGTACTTC
CASSLGPYDEQYF
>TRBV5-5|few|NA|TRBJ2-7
TGTGCCAGCAGCCTCTCAGCCGGGACAATAAATCCCGAGCAGTACTTC
CASSLSAGTINPEQYF
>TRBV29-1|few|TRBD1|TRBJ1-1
TGCAGCGTTGATCGACAGGGGGGTGAAGCTTTCTTT
CSVDRQGGEAFF
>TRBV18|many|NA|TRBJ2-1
TGTGCCAGCTCACTTTACACAGGGTTTGGGAGCTCCTACAATGAGCAGTTCTTC
CASSLYTGFGSSYNEQFF
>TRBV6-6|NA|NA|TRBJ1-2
TGTGCCAGCAGGGATATGAGGTCGGGTGGCTACACCTTC
CASRDMRSGGYTF
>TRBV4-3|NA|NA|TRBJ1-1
TGCGCCAGCAGCCAGGGTAGGGGGGGGACTGAAGCTTTCTTT
CASSQGRGGTEAFF
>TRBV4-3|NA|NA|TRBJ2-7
TGCGCCAGCAGCCAAGATCGTTGGTCTTCCTACGAGCAGTACTTC
CASSQDRWSSYEQYF
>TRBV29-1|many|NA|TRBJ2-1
TGCAGCGTTTGGCGCAGGGCGAACAATGAGCAGTTCTTC
CSVWRRANNEQFF
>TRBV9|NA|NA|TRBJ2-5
TGTGCCAGCAGCGGAGGGGCCAAAAAGACCCAGTACTTC
CASSGGAKKTQYF
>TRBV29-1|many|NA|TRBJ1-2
TGCAGCGTTGAAGATCTGGCCAGGACCTCTCGCTACACCTTC
CSVEDLARTSRYTF
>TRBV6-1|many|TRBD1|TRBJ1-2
TGTGCCAGCAGTCGCCGGTGGGACAGCAACTATGGCTACACCTTC
CASSRRWDSNYGYTF
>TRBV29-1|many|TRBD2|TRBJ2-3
TGCAGCGCCTTGCGGACTAGCGACACAGATACGCAGTATTTT
CSALRTSDTDTQYF
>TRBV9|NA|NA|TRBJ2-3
TGTGCCAGCAGCGTAGGAGTGGATACGCAGTATTTT
CASSVGVDTQYF
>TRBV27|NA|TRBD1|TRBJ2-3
TGTGCCAGCAGCAAGACTCGGGACAGGGCATACGCAGATACGCAGTATTTT
CASSKTRDRAYADTQYF
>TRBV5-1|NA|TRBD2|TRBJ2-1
TGCGCCAGCAGCTCTCTTAGCGGGGGGGACAATGAGCAGTTCTTC
CASSSLSGGDNEQFF
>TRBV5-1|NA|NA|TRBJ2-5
TGCGCCAGCAGTGTGATGGGGACTGAAGGGACCCAGTACTTC
CASSVMGTEGTQYF
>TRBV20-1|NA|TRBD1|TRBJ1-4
TGCAGTGCTTACAGGACAGGGGGTCCAAATGAAAAACTGTTTTTT
CSAYRTGGPNEKLFF
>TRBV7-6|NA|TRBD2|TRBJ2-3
TGTGCCAGCCAAGGCCAGAGCGGGGATGGAGATACGCAGTATTTT
CASQGQSGDGDTQYF
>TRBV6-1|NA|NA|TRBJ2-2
TGTGCCAGCAGTGAACAGGGACAAAGGGCCGGGGAGCTGTTTTTT
CASSEQGQRAGELFF
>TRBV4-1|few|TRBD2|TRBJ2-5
TGCGCCAGCAGCCGTGGACTAGCGGGAGTTAGGTCGGAGACCCAGTACTTC
CASSRGLAGVRSETQYF
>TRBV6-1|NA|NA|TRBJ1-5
TGTGCCAGCAGTGGTCAGGTAGGACAGCCCCAGCATTTT
CASSGQVGQPQHF
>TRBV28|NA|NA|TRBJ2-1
TGTGCCAGCAGTTCTTCAGGGGCCGGTAGGAATGAGCAGTTCTTC
CASSSSGAGRNEQFF
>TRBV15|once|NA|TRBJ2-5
TGTGCCACCAGCAGAGTAACTCTGAGGAATGGGATCAAAGAGACCCAGTACTTC
CATSRVTLRNGIKETQYF
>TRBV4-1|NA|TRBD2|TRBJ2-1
TGCGCCAGCAGCCAAGTGACTAGCGGGAGCAATGAGCAGTTCTTC
CASSQVTSGSNEQFF
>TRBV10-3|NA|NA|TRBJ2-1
TGTGCCGTCAGTGAAGAGGCAGGGGCCTACAATGAGCAGTTCTTC
CAVSEEAGAYNEQFF
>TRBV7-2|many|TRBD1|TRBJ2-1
TGTGCCAGCAGTTTAAACAGGGGTAATGAGCAGTTCTTC
CASSLNRGNEQFF
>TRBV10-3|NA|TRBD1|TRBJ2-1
TGTGCCATCTGGGGACAGGGGGCGCGAGATGAGCAGTTCTTC
CAIWGQGARDEQFF
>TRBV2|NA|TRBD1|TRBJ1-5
TGTGCCACCGCGGGACAGGGGAATCAGCCCCAGCATTTT
CATAGQGNQPQHF
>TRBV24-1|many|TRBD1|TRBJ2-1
TGTGCCACCAGTGTGGGACAGGGGGCGAGGAATGAGCAGTTCTTC
CATSVGQGARNEQFF
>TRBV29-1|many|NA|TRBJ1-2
TGCAGCGTTGGAAGCGAGGATGGCTACACCTTC
CSVGSEDGYTF
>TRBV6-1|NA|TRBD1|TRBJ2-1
TGTGCCAGCAGTGAGACCGGGACAGGGGCCTACAATGAGCAGTTCTTC
CASSETGTGAYNEQFF
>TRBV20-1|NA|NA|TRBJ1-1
TGCAGTGTTCGCTACACTGAAGCTTTCTTT
CSVRYTEAFF
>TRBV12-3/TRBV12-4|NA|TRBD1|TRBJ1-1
TGTGCCAGCAGTTTTACAGGGGTTTCGAACACTGACGCTTTCTTT
CASSFTGVSNTDAFF